This T cell receptor beta chain was captured by sequencing in a study of cytomegalovirus exposure and HLA in healthy donors. The germline V gene has CDR1 MNHEY and CDR2 SMNVEV (reference sequence). The V and J ends lost 2 bases and 2 bases, in that order; junction bases with no gene match: 10. There are 18 residues in the CDR3. The PCR had 60 Vbeta and 13 Jbeta primers. TCRdb keeps only in-frame clones here, not all; method: immunoSEQ multiplex PCR. The sample includes more than 110,000 clones, about 75% seen only once; the top ten take roughly 6.6%. Sequenced input: PBMCs. This TCR came from a young man in good health and CMV-seronegative. The chain is built from TRBV27 and TRBJ1-4; 8 nucleotides match TRBD1. CDR3 sequence reads: CASSLRQGALRTNEKLFF. The CDR3 nucleotides are TGTGCCAGCAGTTTAAGGCAGGGGGCGCTTAGGACTAATGAAAAACTGTTTTTT.